This is a list of T cell receptor beta chains from one sample in a study of control samples from healthy donors and cancer patients. Sequencing was performed with immunoSEQ multiplex PCR; in TCRdb, only in-frame clones are kept and a portion is missing. There are about 58,000 clones in the sample; approximately 94% occur only once, and 3.5% to 4% lies in the top ten. Specimen: blood. All receptors derive from a man between 25 and 39 years old in good health. CDR3s leave out the opening cysteine and the closing phenylalanine or tryptophan.

CDR3: ASSKGHMNSYEQY
J: TRBJ2-7
V: TRBV5-5

CDR3: ASNIQGRSTEAF
J: TRBJ1-1
V: TRBV30

CDR3: ASSVRENTEAF
J: TRBJ1-1
V: TRBV10-2

CDR3: ASSPSGDGETQY
J: TRBJ2-5
V: TRBV9

CDR3: ASSLAWTGEYTIY
J: TRBJ1-3
V: TRBV7-8

CDR3: ASSERAFGRGNYGYT
J: TRBJ1-2
V: TRBV6-1

CDR3: ASSVSSEDRLEQY
J: TRBJ2-7
V: TRBV9

CDR3: ASSSNTWGYSPLH
J: TRBJ1-6
V: TRBV11-2

CDR3: ASSYRDLGGAGELF
J: TRBJ2-2
V: TRBV7-8

CDR3: SVESEEGIYEQY
J: TRBJ2-7
V: TRBV29-1

CDR3: ASQTGAGNQPQH
J: TRBJ1-5
V: TRBV6-5

CDR3: ASSSDRVSYNEQF
J: TRBJ2-1
V: TRBV7-9

CDR3: ASSQDRTGAYYGYT
J: TRBJ1-2
V: TRBV4-2

CDR3: ASSLRTSGRVYEQY
J: TRBJ2-7
V: TRBV7-9

CDR3: AWSKTFSSYEQY
J: TRBJ2-7
V: TRBV30

CDR3: ASSLDMNTEAF
J: TRBJ1-1
V: TRBV7-9

CDR3: ASSTPKLRDRGGEQY
J: TRBJ2-7
V: TRBV28

CDR3: ASSYFPGTEAF
J: TRBJ1-1
V: TRBV6-2/TRBV6-3

CDR3: AWSAGLAYYEQY
J: TRBJ2-7
V: TRBV30

CDR3: ASSPPFGDGNYGYT
J: TRBJ1-2
V: TRBV18

CDR3: ASSLNQGAPIYCNQPQH
J: TRBJ1-5
V: TRBV21-1

CDR3: ASSPVDGAGELF
J: TRBJ2-2
V: TRBV28

CDR3: ASSFAGAGYNEQF
J: TRBJ2-1
V: TRBV7-9

CDR3: ASNPSGLPGNSPLH
J: TRBJ1-6
V: TRBV13

CDR3: ASSLWTGGNQPQH
J: TRBJ1-5
V: TRBV5-1

CDR3: ASSYSLAEETQY
J: TRBJ2-5
V: TRBV6-5

CDR3: ASSDGTGGNTIY
J: TRBJ1-3
V: TRBV6-5

CDR3: ASSFGWDTQY
J: TRBJ2-3
V: TRBV5-5

CDR3: ASGLAGTLSGNTIY
J: TRBJ1-3
V: TRBV12-5

CDR3: ASETSSGELF
J: TRBJ2-2
V: TRBV2

CDR3: ASSFYGTDLTGELF
J: TRBJ2-2
V: TRBV11-2

CDR3: ASSISPLVPLH
J: TRBJ1-6
V: TRBV19

CDR3: ASSQVQGGESYEQY
J: TRBJ2-7
V: TRBV3-1/TRBV3-2